The rows below give T cell receptor beta chains drawn from one sample of a study of control samples from healthy donors and cancer patients. The repertoire was sequenced with immunoSEQ multiplex PCR; TCRdb's copy has only in-frame clones and lacks some. The sample comprises some 140,000 clones, about nine tenths of which are singletons, and 8.5% to 9.5% rests with the top ten. Material for sequencing was blood. The receptors originated from a woman aged 30 to 39 in good health. CDR3s include the opening cysteine and the closing phenylalanine or tryptophan. D genes are given only for firm matches. Clone size is not always given. Where it is, it says once, few, many or a class for expanded clones.

J	V	size	D	DNA	CDR3
TRBJ1-2	TRBV5-1	NA	NA	TGCGCCAGCAGCCCAGGCCGGGACCTCGCCCCCTATATGCCAGCTAACTATGGCTACACCTTC	CASSPGRDLAPYMPANYGYTF
TRBJ1-1	TRBV11-2	NA	NA	TGTGCCAGCAGCTTAGGCCTAGGGGACAACACTGAAGCTTTCTTT	CASSLGLGDNTEAFF
TRBJ2-7	TRBV9	NA	TRBD1	TGTGCCAGCAGCGTGGAGACAGGGGCCTACGAGCAGTACTTC	CASSVETGAYEQYF
TRBJ2-7	TRBV21-1	once	NA	TGTGCCAGTTTGAAAAGACCCCCAGATGGGGACAGGGAGCCCTACGAGCAGTACTTC	CASLKRPPDGDREPYEQYF
TRBJ1-2	TRBV4-2	NA	NA	TGTGCCAGCAGCCAACCTATTGGGACAACGCGAGGCTACACCTTC	CASSQPIGTTRGYTF
TRBJ2-7	TRBV3-1/TRBV3-2	NA	NA	TGTGCCAGCAGCCAAACAGTCACCTCCTACGAGCAGTACTTC	CASSQTVTSYEQYF
TRBJ1-1	TRBV6-5	NA	NA	TGTGCCACCTCGACAGCGGAGAACACTGAAGCTTTCTTT	CATSTAENTEAFF
TRBJ1-2	TRBV9	NA	TRBD1	TGTGCCAGCAGCGCCGAGACAGGGGTAGTTGGCTACACCTTC	CASSAETGVVGYTF
TRBJ1-2	TRBV12-3/TRBV12-4	NA	NA	TGTGCCAGCAGTTTAAACTATGGCTACACCTTC	CASSLNYGYTF
TRBJ2-3	TRBV3-1/TRBV3-2	NA	NA	TGTGCCAGCAGCGTTCGGGGATCTGGCACAGATACGCAGTATTTT	CASSVRGSGTDTQYF
TRBJ2-1	TRBV4-1	NA	NA	TGCGCCAGCAGCCATTGGACTCGTACCCTTAAGAAATCCTACAATGAGCAGTTCTTC	CASSHWTRTLKKSYNEQFF
TRBJ2-7	TRBV19	NA	NA	TGTGCCAGTAGTATGGCCGTCTCCTACGAGCAGTACTTC	CASSMAVSYEQYF
TRBJ2-1	TRBV25-1	NA	NA	TGTGCCAGCAGTAAAACGACTAGTAGCTCCTACAATGAGCAGTTCTTC	CASSKTTSSSYNEQFF
TRBJ1-3	TRBV5-1	NA	NA	TGCGCCAGCAGCCGACAGGACTCTGGAAACACCATATATTTT	CASSRQDSGNTIYF
TRBJ1-1	TRBV4-2	NA	NA	TGTGCCAGCAGCCAAGATGAGGGGGTCACTGAAGCTTTCTTT	CASSQDEGVTEAFF
TRBJ2-7	TRBV3-1/TRBV3-2	NA	TRBD1	TGTGCCAGCAGCACCCATTTTAGGGGGCACCTCACCGAGCAGTACTTC	CASSTHFRGHLTEQYF
TRBJ2-7	TRBV24-1	NA	NA	TGTGCCACCAGTGATTTGCCAGGGACGACCTACGAGCAGTACTTC	CATSDLPGTTYEQYF
TRBJ1-2	TRBV12-3/TRBV12-4	NA	NA	TGTGCCAGCAGTTTAACGACAGACTATGGCTACACCTTC	CASSLTTDYGYTF
TRBJ2-7	TRBV18	few	NA	TGTGCCAGCTCACGGCAGGCCTACGAGCAGTACTTC	CASSRQAYEQYF
TRBJ1-6	TRBV7-8	NA	TRBD1	TGTGCCAGCAGCTACCGGGACAGGGGTGGATCCTATAATTCACCCCTCCACTTT	CASSYRDRGGSYNSPLHF